The 24 T cell receptor beta chains reported below all come from one sample, sequenced in a study of cytomegalovirus exposure and HLA in healthy donors. PCR involved 60 Vbeta and 13 Jbeta primers. Produced via immunoSEQ multiplex PCR; TCRdb's table is partial and in-frame only. This table holds more than 150,000 clones, 65% to 85% found once. Sequenced sample: PBMCs. These receptors originate from a girl aged 10-17 years in good health and CMV-seropositive.

The chain links TRBV6-5 to TRBJ1-2, with 11 bases that match TRBD1. Germline values: CDR1 MNHEY, CDR2 SVGAGI. J was trimmed by 7 bases and V by 0 bases; bases with no gene match: 4. CDR3 length: 15 amino acids. CDR3: CASSYSRDRGSGYTF. The CDR3 DNA sequence: TGTGCCAGCAGTTACTCCCGGGACAGGGGGTCTGGCTACACCTTC.

In its sample, this clone was seen a few times. The J gene is TRBJ2-1, the V gene TRBV5-4; unclear D gene. Germline V CDR1 and CDR2: SGHNT, YYREEE (reference sequence). The CDR3 has 12 amino acids. V shed 4 bases and J shed 7 bases, with 9 bases lying between them. This CDR3 reads CASSLLLNEQFF. Written as DNA, the CDR3 is TGTGCCAGCAGCCTACTTCTTAATGAGCAGTTCTTC.

V gene TRBV27 combines with J gene TRBJ2-1; 10 nucleotides align to TRBD2. CDR1 is MNHEY, CDR2 SMNVEV, per germline (reference sequence). This CDR3 has 17 amino acids. Germline trimming cut 1 base from V and 8 bases from J; bases unmatched to any gene: 11. CDR3 bases: TGTGCCAGCAGTTTATATCCGGCTAGCGGGAGAAAGTATGAGCAGTTCTTC. Residues: CASSLYPASGRKYEQFF.

The chain links TRBV18 to TRBJ2-7; 7 bases fit TRBD2. V was pared by 2 bases and J by 7 bases, with 17 bases of the junction left unmatched. Germline values: CDR1 KGHSH, CDR2 LQKENI. The CDR3 is made up of 17 amino acids. CDR3 amino acids: CASSPFAGGEGREEQYF. DNA for the CDR3: TGTGCCAGCTCACCATTCGCCGGCGGGGAGGGCCGGGAAGAGCAGTACTTC.

This clone appeared once. In DNA, the CDR3 is TGTGCCATCAGTGAGGGGACTAGCGGGAGGAGGAGTGAGCAGTTCTTC. This translates into CAISEGTSGRRSEQFF. V gene TRBV10-3 combines with J gene TRBJ2-1, with 15 bases matching TRBD2. Germline-derived CDR1 and CDR2 are ENHRY and SYGVKD. There are 16 residues in the CDR3. V lost 2 bases, J lost 9 bases, and 5 bases stayed unmatched.

This clone was found once. The CDR3 loop is CASSDYTGYEQYF. DNA of the CDR3: TGTGCCAGCAGTGATTATACAGGGTACGAGCAGTACTTC. The chain joins TRBV6-1 to TRBJ2-7; perhaps TRBD1 as D (6 bases). Germline V gene lookup returns CDR1 MNHNS and CDR2 SASEGT. The CDR3 contains 13 residues. Trimming removed 3 bases at V and 4 bases at J, with 10 bases between.

This clone was observed a few times. The V and J genes are TRBV29-1 and TRBJ1-2; weak D call: TRBD1 (6 bases). The ends were cut back, 5 bases at V and 2 bases at J, with 15 bases in the middle. The CDR3 extends over 14 amino acids. CDR1 and CDR2 from the germline V gene are SQVTM and ANQGSEA. As DNA, the CDR3 is TGCAGCGTTTTCGGTCAGGGGCCCAACTATGGCTACACCTTC. Protein sequence: CSVFGQGPNYGYTF.

This clone occurred a few times. CDR3 amino acids: CASSFWTGPSTDTQYF. CDR3 in DNA: TGCGCCAGCAGCTTTTGGACAGGCCCAAGCACAGATACGCAGTATTTT. This chain connects TRBV5-1 to TRBJ2-3; 7 bases agree with TRBD1. Per germline, CDR1 SGHRS and CDR2 YFSETQ. This CDR3 has 16 amino acids. V shed 2 bases and J 0 bases; nucleotides not matched to a gene: 6.

This clone appeared a single time. The chain has TRBV7-3 and TRBJ1-1, with unresolved D. This CDR3 spans 13 amino acids. Germline CDR1 is SGHTA and CDR2 is FQGTGA. V was cut by 5 bases and J by 0 bases, with 7 bases left in between. The CDR3 sequence: CASSDTVNTEAFF. In DNA form, the CDR3 reads TGTGCCAGCAGCGACACAGTGAACACTGAAGCTTTCTTT.

This sequence joins TRBV18 and TRBJ1-4, with 7 positions matching TRBD1. CDR1 is KGHSH, CDR2 LQKENI, per germline. The CDR3 has 14 residues. Trimming at V came to 3 bases and at J to 2 bases, leaving 0 bases not matched to a gene. This CDR3 is CASSPTGTNEKLFF. DNA of the CDR3: TGTGCCAGCTCACCGACAGGGACTAATGAAAAACTGTTTTTT.

This chain joins TRBV13 and TRBJ2-2; 8 nucleotides line up with TRBD2. Germline-derived CDR1 and CDR2 are PRHDT and FYEKMQ (reference sequence). The V segment lost 0 bases and the J segment 4 bases; nucleotides outside the gene matches: 10. The CDR3 covers 18 residues. The DNA of the CDR3 is TGTGCCAGCAGCTTAGGCCGAGAGGGACTAGTCAGCACCGGGGAGCTGTTTTTT. This sequence encodes CASSLGREGLVSTGELFF.

J is TRBJ2-1 and V is TRBV6-1; 10 bases agree with TRBD2. This CDR3 spans 14 amino acids. The V segment lost 7 bases and the J segment 5 bases; nucleotides outside the gene matches: 5. Looked up from germline, CDR1 is MNHNS and CDR2 is SASEGT. CDR3: CASKGLARHNEQFF. CDR3 sequence (DNA): TGTGCCAGCAAGGGACTAGCGCGACACAATGAGCAGTTCTTC.

The chain carries TRBV9 and TRBJ1-2; D gene ambiguous. Germline CDR1 reads SGDLS; CDR2 reads YYNGEE. CDR3 size: 14 residues. Trimming stripped 2 bases from V and 3 bases from J, with 11 bases between. The CDR3 nucleotides read TGTGCCAGCAGCGTGGCGGGTTTGGACTATGGCTACACCTTC. This encodes CASSVAGLDYGYTF.

The chain has TRBV30 and TRBJ2-3; 9 nucleotides agree with TRBD2. J gave up 0 bases and V 5 bases, and 6 bases lay outside the gene matches. Germline V CDR1 and CDR2: GTSNPN, SVGIG (reference sequence). The CDR3 is 15 residues long. CDR3 DNA sequence: TGTGCCTGGTGTAGCGGGAGCAGCAGCACAGATACGCAGTATTTT. Translation gives CAWCSGSSSTDTQYF.

The chain employs TRBV7-9 and TRBJ1-5; unclear D gene. This CDR3 has 16 residues. V lost 5 bases and J lost 4, with 18 bases in between. CDR1 SEHNR and CDR2 FQNEAQ come from the germline V gene (reference sequence). This CDR3 reads CASSPPGTSSNQPQHF. CDR3 in DNA: TGTGCCAGCAGCCCTCCGGGAACTTCTTCGAATCAGCCCCAGCATTTT.

This chain links TRBV4-1 with TRBJ1-5; D is uncertain. Germline loops: CDR1 MGHRA, CDR2 YSYEKL. This CDR3 region has 15 residues. V lost 6 bases to trimming and J lost 4 bases, with 16 bases between them. The CDR3 region is CASRPNFLSNQPQHF. The CDR3 DNA reads as TGCGCCAGCAGGCCAAACTTCCTTAGTAATCAGCCCCAGCATTTT.

The V and J genes are TRBV2 and TRBJ1-2; TRBD1 agrees at 9 bases. J lost 4 bases, V lost 5 bases, and 5 bases had no gene match. CDR3 size: 14 residues. Germline assignment: CDR1 SNHLY and CDR2 FYNNEI. The CDR3 here is CASSHRGHGYGYTF. The CDR3 DNA reads TGTGCCAGCAGTCACAGGGGGCACGGCTATGGCTACACCTTC.

The gene calls are TRBV9 and TRBJ2-7; TRBD1 is a possible D gene (5 bases). The germline V and J ends were trimmed by 3 bases and 2 bases, with 9 bases remaining between them. Germline assignment: CDR1 SGDLS and CDR2 YYNGEE. CDR3 length equals 13 residues. The CDR3 DNA sequence: TGTGCCAGCAGCGGGGGCCGTCCCTACGAGCAGTACTTC. Residues: CASSGGRPYEQYF.

The rearrangement uses TRBV7-9 and TRBJ1-1; D might be TRBD1 (5 bases). CDR1 and CDR2 from the germline V gene are SEHNR and FQNEAQ (reference sequence). V lost 2 bases and J lost 2, with 12 bases in between. The CDR3 has 15 amino acids. The CDR3 region has the DNA TGTGCCAGCAGCTTACGCCGGACACCCAACACTGAAGCTTTCTTT. Its protein is CASSLRRTPNTEAFF.

The V and J genes are TRBV6-1 and TRBJ2-7; TRBD1 agrees at 7 bases. V shed 7 bases and J 3 bases; nucleotides not matched to a gene: 6. This CDR3 comprises 13 residues. Per the germline V gene, CDR1 is MNHNS and CDR2 is SASEGT. CDR3 bases: TGTGCCAGCACCCGGGGACAGTTCTACGAGCAGTACTTC. As protein: CASTRGQFYEQYF.

The chain has TRBV5-6 and TRBJ2-1; 7 bases agree with TRBD2. The CDR3 has 14 residues. V shed 2 bases and J 6 bases; nucleotides not matched to a gene: 5. Germline assignment: CDR1 SGHDT and CDR2 YYEEEE. CDR3 sequence: CASSLGRAVNEQFF. The CDR3 DNA reads as TGTGCCAGCAGCTTAGGGAGGGCGGTCAATGAGCAGTTCTTC. Complete variable domain (other parts from reference TRBV5-6 and TRBJ2-1): DAGVTQSPTHLIKTRGQQVTLRCSPKSGHDTVSWYQQALGQGPQFIFQYYEEEERQRGNFPDRFSGHQFPNYSSELNVNALLLGDSALYLCASSLGRAVNEQFFGPGTRLTVL.

V gene TRBV27 combines with J gene TRBJ1-6; 8 positions match TRBD1. The CDR3 is 18 amino acids. Trimming at V came to 3 bases and at J to 0 bases, leaving 7 bases not matched to a gene. Germline V CDR1 and CDR2: MNHEY, SMNVEV (reference sequence). The chain's CDR3 is CASSFGQGASSYNSPLHF. The CDR3 nucleotides are TGTGCCAGCAGTTTCGGGCAGGGGGCAAGCTCCTATAATTCACCCCTCCACTTT.

The chain couples TRBV15 to TRBJ1-5; the match to TRBD1 covers 8 bases. This CDR3 region has 18 residues. Germline CDR1 reads LNHNV; CDR2 reads YYDKDF (reference sequence). The J segment lost 8 bases and the V segment lost 0 bases, leaving 15 bases of the junction unmatched. The DNA for the CDR3 is TGTGCCACCAGCAGAGAATGGATCAGGACAGGGACGTTAAAGCCCCAGCATTTT. This codes for CATSREWIRTGTLKPQHF.

The chain carries TRBV6-5 and TRBJ2-1; tentatively, D is TRBD1 (6 bases). Germline CDR1 reads MNHEY; CDR2 reads SVGAGI. The V and J ends lost 6 bases and 4 bases respectively, with 16 bases between them. The CDR3 consists of 15 residues. The CDR3 here is CASSRGQHYYNEQFF. CDR3 DNA: TGTGCCAGCAGCCGCGGACAGCACTATTACAATGAGCAGTTCTTC.